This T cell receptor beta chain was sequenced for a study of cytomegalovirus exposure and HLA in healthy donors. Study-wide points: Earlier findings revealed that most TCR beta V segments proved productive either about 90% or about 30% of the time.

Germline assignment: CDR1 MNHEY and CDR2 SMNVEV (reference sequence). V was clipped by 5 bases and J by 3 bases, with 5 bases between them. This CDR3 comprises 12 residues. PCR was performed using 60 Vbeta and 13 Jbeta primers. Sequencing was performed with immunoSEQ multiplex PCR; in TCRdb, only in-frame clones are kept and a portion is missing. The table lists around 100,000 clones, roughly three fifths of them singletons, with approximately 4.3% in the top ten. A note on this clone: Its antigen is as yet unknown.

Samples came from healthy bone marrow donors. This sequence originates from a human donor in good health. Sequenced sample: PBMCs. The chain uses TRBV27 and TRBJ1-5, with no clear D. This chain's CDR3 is CASSPLNQPQHF. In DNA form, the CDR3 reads TGTGCCAGCAGTCCACTCAATCAGCCCCAGCATTTT.